Many counts were recorded for the clone carrying this TCR beta chain. As processed by the authors: Reference gene primers were amplified, and this amplification served to estimate nucleated cell counts. Assay: immunoSEQ multiplex PCR; the TCRdb copy retains only in-frame clones and omits some. V, J and clone size reflect that table, while D and trimming were determined from the DNA. The sample yields 150,000 or so clones, over 80% seen once. These data are taken from a study of blood T cell repertoires in COVID-19. Looking at the study overall: Collection of acute and convalescent COVID-19 samples took place in the United States, Italy and Spain. PBMCs, B-cell-depleted T cells, or T cells provided the cDNA or gDNA that made up the material.

The CDR3 consists of 12 residues. Between the trimmed V and J ends, which lost 7 bases and 10 bases, there was a span of 11 bases. This TCR derives from a man aged 70 or older who had recovered from COVID-19. V gene TRBV12-3 or TRBV12-4 combines with J gene TRBJ1-6, with TRBD1 as a possible D gene (5 bases). The material sequenced was peripheral blood. The CDR3, as DNA: TGTGCCAGCACCCAGGGCGACTCACCCCTCCACTTT. This encodes CASTQGDSPLHF.